This T cell receptor (beta chain) was identified during a study of beta chain features in type 1 diabetes. Whole-study context: Age, gender and cell yields were similar between patients and healthy donors. Study-wide points: A closer apparent resemblance between naive, central memory and Treg TCRB repertoires was seen in patients than in healthy donors. For cells with high TCR expression, cDNA sequencing could yield over-representation.

Concerning this clone itself: Its matching antigen is unknown.

The V gene's germline CDR1 is KGHSH and CDR2 LQKENI. Trimming cost V 3 bases and J 8 bases, with 13 bases left between them. There are 13 residues in the CDR3. Every isolated RNA sample was fully reverse transcribed, so sequencing captured expressed TCRB transcripts. Only in-frame clones appear in the TCRdb table, and some are missing; sequencing was by immunoSEQ multiplex PCR. The sample holds roughly 370,000 clones, about 15% seen once. The authors obtained over 95% purity in all sorted populations. The sequenced sample was naive CD4+ T cells from blood. The chain is built from TRBV18 and TRBJ1-1; no definite D call. The sequence derives from a man in his thirties or forties in good health. The CDR3 sequence is CASSPGRPGEAFF. The CDR3 nucleotides read TGTGCCAGCTCACCCGGACGGCCTGGAGAAGCTTTCTTT.